The sequence of this TCR beta chain was determined in a study of control samples from healthy donors and cancer patients. Libraries were prepared by immunoSEQ multiplex PCR; TCRdb keeps only in-frame clonotypes and omits some of them. The profile covers almost 90,000 clones, with around nine tenths appearing a single time and under 25% taken by the ten largest. This CDR3 comprises 14 residues. From germline, CDR1 is SNHLY and CDR2 FYNNEI. J was trimmed by 4 bases and V by 6 bases; bases with no gene match: 2. This sequence joins TRBV2 and TRBJ2-2; TRBD1 aligns across 10 bases. The source material was blood. This clonotype originated in a young man in good health. The CDR3, as DNA: TGTGCCAGCAGCGGACAGGGGGGCACCGGGGAGCTGTTTTTT. Translated: CASSGQGGTGELFF.